This T cell receptor (beta chain) was captured in a study of T cell changes during pregnancy in multiple sclerosis. V was trimmed by 4 bases and J by 3 bases, leaving 11 bases between them. The length of the CDR3 is 14 residues. In germline, CDR1 is SGDLS, CDR2 YYNGEE. This table comes from immunoSEQ multiplex PCR, and its TCRdb copy is limited to in-frame clones, with some not included. The sample shows fewer than 130,000 clones, 80% to 95% of them seen only once. This clone has more than one count but fewer than ten. The sample was peripheral blood, taken after pregnancy. V and J are TRBV9 and TRBJ1-5; D unresolved. This TCR derives from a female donor with multiple sclerosis, enrolled in a pregnancy study. In nucleotides, the CDR3 is TGTGCCAGCAGCCCAGACACCGCCAATCAGCCCCAGCATTTT. Protein sequence: CASSPDTANQPQHF.